This entry features one T cell receptor (beta chain) sequence. The antigen is not known. The data derive from a study of post-analysis software for immune sequencing data. The wider study: Disease courses included relapsing-remitting, secondary progressive and progressive-relapsing multiple sclerosis.

Unique molecular identifiers featured in each of the TCR beta cDNA libraries. TCRdb used MiXCR to reprocess the PCR reads, holding one entry per CDR3 protein. This sample carries about 560,000 distinct CDR3 sequences, 44% of them seen once, and the ten largest clones take more than 1.5%. Findings and caveats of the study: Controls showed lower frequencies than patients for several TRBV segments, and TRBV5-6, TRBV5-1 and TRBV20-1 were among these.

In germline, CDR1 is DFQATT, CDR2 SNEGSKA (reference sequence). The J segment lost 10 bases and the V segment lost 6 bases, leaving 16 bases of the junction unmatched. The CDR3 is 15 amino acids. The sequence was obtained from a girl aged 5-17 years with multiple sclerosis. The sequenced material came from blood. The chain has TRBV20-1 and TRBJ1-1; TRBD1 aligns across 11 bases. In nucleotides, the CDR3 is TGCAGTGCCCCTACCCCCGGACAGGGGGCGCGAGGAGCTTTCTTT. Protein product: CSAPTPGQGARGAFF.